This T cell receptor beta chain was sequenced in a study of OX40 agonist ivuxolimab in advanced cancers. Between the trimmed V and J ends, which lost 5 bases and 4 bases, there was a span of 17 bases. CDR3 length: 15 residues. Germline V gene sequence: CDR1 MDHEN, CDR2 SYDVKM. Assay used: immunoSEQ multiplex PCR; TCRdb lists only in-frame clones, some missing. The sample contains some 80,000 clones, 89% of which appear only once. The chain carries TRBV28 and TRBJ2-5, with a weak D call TRBD2 (7 bases). This sample comprised CD4+ or CD8+ T cells sorted from blood, obtained in a trial of the OX40 agonist ivuxolimab. This sequence originates from an adult with an advanced solid tumor such as melanoma, head and neck, liver or kidney cancer. The CDR3 region is CASSGASGGRETQYF. CDR3 in DNA: TGTGCCAGCAGTGGGGCGTCGGGGGGCCGAGAGACCCAGTACTTC.